This passage covers 11 T cell receptor beta chains from one sample sequenced in a study of post-analysis software for immune sequencing data. These TCRs' antigens remain unknown. Unique-molecular-identifier-tagged TCR beta cDNA libraries were used. TCRdb passed the PCR reads through MiXCR, listing each CDR3 protein once. This table holds roughly 800,000 distinct CDR3 sequences, around 45% found once. Study-level findings and limits: A few TRBV segments (TRBV5-6, TRBV5-1 and TRBV20-1 among them) occurred more frequently in patients than in controls.

Sequences were obtained from blood. These receptors came from a girl aged 10 to 17 with multiple sclerosis.

This clonotype appeared a few times. The J gene is TRBJ1-1, the V gene TRBV6-2 or TRBV6-3, with a weak D call TRBD1 (6 bases). The germline gives CDR1 MNHEY, CDR2 SVGEGT. The CDR3 runs 13 residues. Trimming pared 5 bases from V and 4 bases from J, leaving 11 bases between. CDR3 region: CASSLQGFTEAFF. The CDR3 DNA is TGTGCCAGCAGTCTTCAGGGGTTCACTGAAGCTTTCTTT.

This clonotype was observed a handful of times. The CDR3 is CATGAGSNQPQHF. DNA for the CDR3: TGTGCCACCGGAGCGGGGAGCAATCAGCCCCAGCATTTT. V usage is TRBV24-1 and J usage is TRBJ1-5; D call uncertain. This CDR3 contains 13 residues. Germline values: CDR1 KGHDR, CDR2 SFDVKD. The V end was cut by 9 bases, the J end by 1 base, with 9 bases between.

The V and J genes are TRBV12-3 or TRBV12-4 and TRBJ2-7; possible D gene TRBD1, 5 bases. The CDR3 has 13 residues. V was trimmed by 6 bases and J by 3 bases, leaving 12 bases between them. The CDR3 region is CASRKPGHYEQYF. The DNA of the CDR3 is TGTGCCAGCAGAAAGCCAGGACACTACGAGCAGTACTTC.

V and J are TRBV28 and TRBJ1-2, with no clear D. The V end was cut by 5 bases, the J end by 0 bases, with 7 bases between. Germline-derived CDR1 and CDR2 are MDHEN and SYDVKM. The CDR3 consists of 13 residues. CDR3 loop: CASSIRANYGYTF. CDR3 in DNA: TGTGCCAGCAGTATTAGAGCTAACTATGGCTACACCTTC.

This clonotype was detected only a few times. The chain carries TRBV20-1 and TRBJ2-5; no firm D call. The CDR3 is made up of 8 amino acids. With 7 bases removed from V and 10 bases from J, the gap between germline ends came to 7 bases. Germline V gives CDR1 DFQATT, CDR2 SNEGSKA (reference sequence). The CDR3 sequence: CSVGDQYF. The CDR3, as DNA: TGCAGTGTAGGAGACCAGTACTTC.

This clonotype was recorded a few times. The chain has TRBV6-5 and TRBJ2-7; D not certain. Germline assignment: CDR1 MNHEY and CDR2 SVGAGI. The CDR3 sequence is 12 residues long. V was trimmed by 6 bases and J by 5 bases, leaving 11 bases between them. The CDR3 region is CASSPSRNEQYF. In DNA form, the CDR3 reads TGTGCCAGCAGCCCCTCAAGAAACGAGCAGTACTTC.

The J gene is TRBJ2-5, the V gene TRBV7-2, with 9 bases aligning to TRBD1. The germline gives CDR1 SGHTA, CDR2 FQGNSA. The CDR3 loop spans 15 amino acids. Losses at the gene ends were 8 bases for V and 3 bases for J; bases not matched to a gene: 10. The CDR3 is CASGSHGQGKETQYF. CDR3 in DNA: TGTGCCAGCGGCTCCCACGGACAGGGGAAAGAGACCCAGTACTTC.

V and J are TRBV6-2 or TRBV6-3 and TRBJ1-5; a possible D gene is TRBD1 (5 bases). CDR1 and CDR2 from the germline V gene are MNHEY and SVGEGT. This CDR3 has 17 amino acids. V shed 6 bases and J shed 0 bases, with 18 bases lying between them. CDR3 nucleotides: TGTGCCAGCAGACAAGGGGCCTACGGGAATAGCAATCAGCCCCAGCATTTT. Protein product: CASRQGAYGNSNQPQHF.

CDR3: CASRQDRGDYGYTF. DNA for the CDR3: TGTGCCAGCAGACAGGACAGGGGCGACTATGGCTACACCTTC. The gene calls are TRBV12-3 or TRBV12-4 and TRBJ1-2; TRBD1 matches at 9 bases. With V trimmed by 6 bases and J by 3 bases, 5 bases remained unmatched. The CDR3 spans 14 residues.

The chain uses TRBV6-1 and TRBJ1-4; TRBD1 might be the D (5 bases). The V end was cut by 7 bases, the J end by 3 bases, with 15 bases between. CDR3 length equals 15 residues. Germline V CDR1 and CDR2: MNHNS, SASEGT. The CDR3 nucleotides read TGTGCCAGCACCCCGGGGGTATACTCTAATGAAAAACTGTTTTTT. Its protein is CASTPGVYSNEKLFF.

Only one count was recorded for this clonotype. The rearrangement joins TRBV2 to TRBJ2-1; TRBD2 matches 13 bases. CDR1 SNHLY and CDR2 FYNNEI come from the germline V gene. Trimming took 3 bases from V and 9 from J; bases not matched to a gene: 8. The CDR3 consists of 16 residues. The CDR3 loop reads CASSDPGTSGNVEQFF. For the CDR3, the DNA is TGTGCCAGCAGTGATCCCGGGACTAGCGGGAACGTTGAGCAGTTCTTC.